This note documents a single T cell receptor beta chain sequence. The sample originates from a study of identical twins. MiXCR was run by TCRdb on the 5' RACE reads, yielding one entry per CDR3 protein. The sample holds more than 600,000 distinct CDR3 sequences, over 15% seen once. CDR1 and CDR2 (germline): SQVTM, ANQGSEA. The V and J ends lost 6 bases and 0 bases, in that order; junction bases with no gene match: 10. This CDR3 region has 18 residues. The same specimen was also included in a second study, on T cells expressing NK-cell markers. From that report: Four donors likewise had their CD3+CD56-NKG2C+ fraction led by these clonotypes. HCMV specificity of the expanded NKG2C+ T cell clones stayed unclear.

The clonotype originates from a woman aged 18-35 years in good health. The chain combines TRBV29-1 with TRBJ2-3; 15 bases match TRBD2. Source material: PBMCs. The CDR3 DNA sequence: TGCAGCGTGATGGGACTAGCGGGGGGCACAGTAAGCACAGATACGCAGTATTTT. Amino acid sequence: CSVMGLAGGTVSTDTQYF.